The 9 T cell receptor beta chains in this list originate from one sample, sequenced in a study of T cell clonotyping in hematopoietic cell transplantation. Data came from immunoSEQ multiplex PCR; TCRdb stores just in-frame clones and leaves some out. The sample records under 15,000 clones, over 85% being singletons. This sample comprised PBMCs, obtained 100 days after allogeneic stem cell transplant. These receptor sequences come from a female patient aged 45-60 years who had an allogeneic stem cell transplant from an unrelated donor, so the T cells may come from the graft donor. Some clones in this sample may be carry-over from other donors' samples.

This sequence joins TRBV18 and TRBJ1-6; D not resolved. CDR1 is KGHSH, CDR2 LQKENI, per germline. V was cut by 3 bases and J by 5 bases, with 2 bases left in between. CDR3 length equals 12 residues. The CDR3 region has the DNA TGTGCCAGCTCACCTAATAATTCACCCCTCCACTTT. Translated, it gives CASSPNNSPLHF.

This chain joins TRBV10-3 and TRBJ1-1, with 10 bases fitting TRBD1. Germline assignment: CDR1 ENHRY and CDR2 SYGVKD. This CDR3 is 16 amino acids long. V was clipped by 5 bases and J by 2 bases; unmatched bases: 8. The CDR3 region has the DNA TGTGCCATCAGTACAACGGGGGACAGGGGAAACACTGAAGCTTTCTTT. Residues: CAISTTGDRGNTEAFF.

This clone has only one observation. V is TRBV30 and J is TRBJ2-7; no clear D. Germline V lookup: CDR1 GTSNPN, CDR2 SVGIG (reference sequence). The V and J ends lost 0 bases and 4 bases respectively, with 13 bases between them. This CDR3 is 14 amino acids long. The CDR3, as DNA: TGTGCCTGGAGTGTGGGTAATATACTTTACGAGCAGTACTTC. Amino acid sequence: CAWSVGNILYEQYF.

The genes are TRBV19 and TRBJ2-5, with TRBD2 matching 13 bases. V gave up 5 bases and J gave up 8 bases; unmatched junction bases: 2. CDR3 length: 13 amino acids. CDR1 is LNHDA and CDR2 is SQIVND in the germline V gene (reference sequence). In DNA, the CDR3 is TGTGCCAGTAGTCGGACTAGCGGGAGAACCCAGTACTTC. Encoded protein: CASSRTSGRTQYF.

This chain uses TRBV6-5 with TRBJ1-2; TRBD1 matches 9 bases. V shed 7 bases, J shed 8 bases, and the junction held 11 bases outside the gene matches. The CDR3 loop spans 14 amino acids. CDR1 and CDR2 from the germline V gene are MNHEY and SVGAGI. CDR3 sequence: CASTQGWTGEGYTF. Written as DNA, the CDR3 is TGTGCCAGCACCCAGGGGTGGACAGGGGAAGGCTACACCTTC.

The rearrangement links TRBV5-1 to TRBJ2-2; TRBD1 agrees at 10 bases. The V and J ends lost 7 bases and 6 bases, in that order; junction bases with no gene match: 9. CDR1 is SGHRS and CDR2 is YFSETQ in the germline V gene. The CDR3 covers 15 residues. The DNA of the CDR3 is TGCGCCAGCCGCCCGGGACAGGGGTTTTCCGGGGAGCTGTTTTTT. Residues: CASRPGQGFSGELFF.

CDR3: CASSYYHTGELFF. In DNA, the CDR3 is TGTGCCAGCAGTTACTACCACACCGGGGAGCTGTTTTTT. The V call is TRBV6-6, the J call TRBJ2-2; D is ambiguous. The CDR3 extends over 13 amino acids. V was clipped by 1 base and J by 3 bases, with 3 bases between them. Germline CDR1 and CDR2: MNHNY and SVGAGI (reference sequence).

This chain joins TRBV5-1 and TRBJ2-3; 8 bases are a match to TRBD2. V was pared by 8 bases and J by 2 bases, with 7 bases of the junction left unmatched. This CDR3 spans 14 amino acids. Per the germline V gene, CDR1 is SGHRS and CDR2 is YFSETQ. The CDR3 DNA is TGCGCCAGTCTCCGGGGGGGATCCACAGATACGCAGTATTTT. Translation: CASLRGGSTDTQYF.

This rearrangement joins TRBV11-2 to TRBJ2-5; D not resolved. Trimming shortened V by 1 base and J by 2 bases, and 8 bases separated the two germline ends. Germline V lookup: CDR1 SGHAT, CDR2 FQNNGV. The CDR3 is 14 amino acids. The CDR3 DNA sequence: TGTGCCAGCAGCTTAGGGGCAGTACAAGAGACCCAGTACTTC. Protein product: CASSLGAVQETQYF.